This record concerns one T cell receptor (beta chain) sequence. This CDR3 is built from 16 residues. CDR1 and CDR2 (germline): LGHNA, YNFKEQ. V was trimmed by 4 bases and J by 5 bases, leaving 20 bases between them. A sample-barcoded 5' primer and a J-beta primer mix were used in a second PCR of roughly 7 to 12 cycles. TCRdb re-analysed the 5' RACE reads in MiXCR, keeping a single row per CDR3 protein. The profile covers 500,000 to 600,000 distinct CDR3 sequences, with approximately 30% appearing a single time and around 18% taken by the ten largest. This sample is part of a study of blood T cells in healthy people across ages.

Sequencing was carried out using blood. The TCR originated in a woman in her 70s in good health. This chain links TRBV4-2 with TRBJ2-5; D is perhaps TRBD1 or TRBD2 (5 bases each). CDR3 in DNA: TGTGCCAGCAGCCTTGCCGGGACCCTCTACTGGGAGACCCAGTACTTC. Its translation is CASSLAGTLYWETQYF.